This entry lists 25 T cell receptor beta chains sequenced from one sample in a study of cytotoxic CD8 clonotypes in ibrutinib-treated CLL. Clones were sequenced by immunoSEQ multiplex PCR, and TCRdb holds only the in-frame ones, with some missing. The profile shows approximately 210,000 clones, roughly 72% of them singletons. Sequenced material: PBMCs, taken after 24 months of ibrutinib treatment. These receptors all stem from a human donor with chronic lymphocytic leukemia.

This chain joins TRBV27 and TRBJ1-2; no reliable D call. Germline values: CDR1 MNHEY, CDR2 SMNVEV (reference sequence). Trimming removed 6 bases at V and 2 bases at J, with 10 bases between. This CDR3 has 13 residues. CDR3 in amino acids: CASRRHPNYGYTF. The CDR3 DNA is TGTGCCAGCAGGAGACACCCAAACTATGGCTACACCTTC.

The chain combines TRBV6-5 with TRBJ2-7; D uncertain. The V gene's germline CDR1 is MNHEY and CDR2 SVGAGI. Trimming left V 2 bases short and J 4 bases short, with 12 bases between. This CDR3 spans 14 amino acids. CDR3 region: CASSYRLTLYEQYF. The CDR3 nucleotides are TGTGCCAGCAGTTACCGCCTTACGTTGTACGAGCAGTACTTC.

The chain has TRBV10-3 and TRBJ1-2, with D possibly TRBD1 on 5 matching bases. Per the germline V gene, CDR1 is ENHRY and CDR2 is SYGVKD. The CDR3 has 14 amino acids. The V gene lost 7 bases and the J gene lost 0 bases, with 12 bases spanning the gap. The CDR3 nucleotides read TGTGCCATCATGGGGACCGGATCTAACTATGGCTACACCTTC. Protein sequence: CAIMGTGSNYGYTF.

This clone has just a few counts. The rearrangement uses TRBV7-9 and TRBJ2-7; 9 bases agree with TRBD1. Per germline, CDR1 SEHNR and CDR2 FQNEAQ (reference sequence). Trimming took 5 bases from V and 2 from J; bases not matched to a gene: 10. The CDR3 length is 16 residues. This chain's CDR3 is CASSPITGTGTYEQYF. The CDR3 region has the DNA TGTGCCAGCAGCCCAATTACCGGGACAGGGACCTACGAGCAGTACTTC. The full variable domain, rest sourced from reference TRBV7-9 and TRBJ2-7, is DTGVSQNPRHKITKRGQNVTFRCDPISEHNRLYWYRQTLGQGPEFLTYFQNEAQLEKSRLLSDRFSAERPKGSFSTLEIQRTEQGDSAMYLCASSPITGTGTYEQYFGPGTRLTVT.

V is TRBV25-1 and J is TRBJ2-5; D is ambiguous. Germline values: CDR1 MGHDK, CDR2 SYGVNS. V lost 6 bases, J lost 2 bases, and 10 bases lay in between. The CDR3 is 13 residues long. CDR3 residues: CASRFRDQETQYF. In DNA, the CDR3 is TGTGCCAGCAGGTTCAGAGATCAAGAGACCCAGTACTTC.

This rearrangement joins TRBV25-1 to TRBJ2-3, with D unresolved. Trimming cost V 1 base and J 8 bases, with 4 bases left between them. Germline assignment: CDR1 MGHDK and CDR2 SYGVNS. The CDR3 consists of 11 residues. The CDR3: CASSEWTTQYF. The CDR3 bases are TGTGCCAGCAGTGAATGGACTACGCAGTATTTT.

This clone has a handful of counts. This chain connects TRBV5-1 to TRBJ2-7, with a weak D call TRBD1 (6 bases). Germline V CDR1 and CDR2: SGHRS, YFSETQ. The CDR3 runs to 13 residues. Trimming took 6 bases from V and 3 from J, leaving 13 bases between them. The CDR3 DNA is TGCGCCAGCACCTTCTCACAGGGCTACGAGCAGTACTTC. Translated, it gives CASTFSQGYEQYF.

This chain connects TRBV10-3 to TRBJ1-3, with D perhaps TRBD1 (5 bases). The CDR3 has 14 amino acids. Between the trimmed V and J ends, which lost 5 bases and 4 bases, there was a span of 12 bases. From germline, CDR1 is ENHRY and CDR2 SYGVKD. The CDR3 bases are TGTGCCATCAGTCCGATTGGGGGGGGAAACACCATATATTTT. Protein: CAISPIGGGNTIYF.

V is TRBV5-6 and J is TRBJ2-5; D unresolved. The V gene lost 4 bases and the J gene lost 0 bases, with 7 bases spanning the gap. Germline V CDR1 and CDR2: SGHDT, YYEEEE. This CDR3 comprises 13 residues. CDR3 nucleotides: TGTGCCAGCAGCCTACTACACCAAGAGACCCAGTACTTC. It specifies CASSLLHQETQYF.

This rearrangement joins TRBV7-3 to TRBJ2-1; 7 positions agree with TRBD1. The CDR3 sequence is 14 residues long. The junction had 5 bases not matched to a gene; V was cut back by 0 bases and J by 9 bases. Per germline, CDR1 SGHTA and CDR2 FQGTGA. The CDR3 nucleotides read TGTGCCAGCAGCTTAACCTCAGGGGGTGGTGAGCAGTTCTTC. Translation: CASSLTSGGGEQFF.

This rearrangement joins TRBV2 to TRBJ2-3; D is unresolved. Looked up from germline, CDR1 is SNHLY and CDR2 is FYNNEI. Trimming left V 7 bases short and J 5 bases short, with 13 bases between. The CDR3 spans 13 residues. CDR3 coding DNA: TGTGCCAGCACCGTCTGGGTAAAAGATACGCAGTATTTT. The encoded protein is CASTVWVKDTQYF.

The chain combines TRBV5-4 with TRBJ2-1, with 7 nucleotides matching TRBD1. Germline V gives CDR1 SGHNT, CDR2 YYREEE (reference sequence). V was clipped by 4 bases and J by 10 bases; unmatched bases: 11. This CDR3 has 14 amino acids. DNA of the CDR3: TGTGCCAGCAGCACCCCGACAGGGTCAAACGAGCAGTTCTTC. This gives the protein CASSTPTGSNEQFF.

This clone has only a few counts. This chain connects TRBV10-3 to TRBJ1-2; D unresolved. CDR1 is ENHRY, CDR2 SYGVKD, per germline. V shed 4 bases and J shed 5 bases, with 8 bases lying between them. CDR3 length equals 12 residues. The CDR3 DNA reads TGTGCCATCAGTGCTGTAGGTTATGGCTACACCTTC. Its protein is CAISAVGYGYTF.

The chain couples TRBV4-3 to TRBJ2-7, with 9 bases matching TRBD1. V was pared by 0 bases and J by 3 bases, with 6 bases of the junction left unmatched. The CDR3 totals 16 residues. CDR1 is LGHNA and CDR2 is YSLEER in the germline V gene. CDR3 sequence: CASSQEQGTGHYEQYF. CDR3 coding DNA: TGCGCCAGCAGCCAAGAACAAGGGACAGGGCACTACGAGCAGTACTTC.

This clone was seen a handful of times. The chain carries TRBV27 and TRBJ1-2; D perhaps matches TRBD1 (5 bases). Germline V gene lookup returns CDR1 MNHEY and CDR2 SMNVEV (reference sequence). This CDR3 has 15 residues. V was pared by 5 bases and J by 4 bases, with 17 bases between. CDR3 bases: TGTGCCAGCAGTCCTAAGGGGAGCGGGTCCTATGGCTACACCTTC. This sequence encodes CASSPKGSGSYGYTF.

This chain links TRBV6-6 with TRBJ2-7; D remains unclear. CDR3 length: 15 amino acids. Germline V gene lookup returns CDR1 MNHNY and CDR2 SVGAGI (reference sequence). With 0 bases removed from V and 4 bases from J, the gap between germline ends came to 13 bases. This CDR3 reads CASSYSIAYWYEQYF. DNA for the CDR3: TGTGCCAGCAGTTACTCAATCGCCTATTGGTACGAGCAGTACTTC.

This rearrangement joins TRBV25-1 to TRBJ2-3; D is unclear. Trimming took off 6 bases at V and 4 bases at J, with 2 bases between the two ends. The CDR3 extends over 10 amino acids. Germline V gives CDR1 MGHDK, CDR2 SYGVNS. CDR3 amino acids: CASRADTQYF. In DNA, the CDR3 is TGTGCCAGCAGGGCAGATACGCAGTATTTT.

The chain employs TRBV25-1 and TRBJ2-5, with D perhaps matching TRBD2 (5 bases). The V gene lost 8 bases and the J gene lost 2 bases, with 21 bases spanning the gap. Looked up from germline, CDR1 is MGHDK and CDR2 is SYGVNS. The length of the CDR3 is 16 residues. The CDR3 nucleotides read TGTGCCAGCTTAGGCGGCGGGCGTGAGGAACAAGAGACCCAGTACTTC. It is translated as CASLGGGREEQETQYF. Together with reference TRBV25-1 and TRBJ2-5, the CDR3 gives the full variable domain: EADIYQTPRYLVIGTGKKITLECSQTMGHDKMYWYQQDPGMELHLIHYSYGVNSTEKGDLSSESTVSRIRTEHFPLTLESARPSHTSQYLCASLGGGREEQETQYFGPGTRLLVL.

This chain joins TRBV27 and TRBJ2-1; 14 nucleotides match TRBD2. This CDR3 is 13 amino acids long. V gave up 2 bases and J gave up 15 bases; unmatched junction bases: 3. Per the germline V gene, CDR1 is MNHEY and CDR2 is SMNVEV (reference sequence). CDR3 amino acids: CASSLGLAGGAFF. CDR3 sequence (DNA): TGTGCCAGCAGTTTAGGACTAGCGGGAGGCGCGTTCTTC.

The chain links TRBV7-6 to TRBJ2-2, with TRBD2 as a possible D gene (6 bases). CDR1 is SGHVS and CDR2 is FNYEAQ in the germline V gene. V gave up 6 bases and J gave up 4 bases, with 12 bases separating them. This CDR3 region has 14 residues. The CDR3 reads CASRWEVGTGELFF. The CDR3 DNA is TGTGCCAGCAGATGGGAGGTGGGCACCGGGGAGCTGTTTTTT.

This clone showed up just once. The V gene is TRBV6-6, the J gene TRBJ2-7; TRBD2 aligns across 10 bases. With V trimmed by 2 bases and J by 4 bases, 5 bases remained unmatched. This CDR3 spans 15 amino acids. CDR1 and CDR2 from the germline V gene are MNHNY and SVGAGI (reference sequence). CDR3 loop: CASSYASGSVYEQYF. In DNA, the CDR3 is TGTGCCAGCAGTTACGCTAGCGGGAGTGTGTACGAGCAGTACTTC.

This chain connects TRBV5-4 to TRBJ1-2; no firm D call. The CDR3 runs to 14 residues. Trimming took off 1 base at V and 3 bases at J, with 10 bases between the two ends. The germline gives CDR1 SGHNT, CDR2 YYREEE (reference sequence). The DNA for the CDR3 is TGTGCCAGCAGCTTGAGAGGGATTGACTATGGCTACACCTTC. Amino acids: CASSLRGIDYGYTF.

The gene calls are TRBV25-1 and TRBJ2-1; 7 bases line up with TRBD1. CDR3 length: 11 amino acids. V shed 6 bases, J shed 8 bases, and the junction held 1 base outside the gene matches. Looked up from germline, CDR1 is MGHDK and CDR2 is SYGVNS. This chain's CDR3 is CASRQGYEQFF. The CDR3 coding sequence is TGTGCCAGCAGACAGGGGTATGAGCAGTTCTTC.

V gene TRBV9 combines with J gene TRBJ2-3; a possible D gene is TRBD2 (6 bases). This CDR3 is 17 amino acids long. V was trimmed by 0 bases and J by 2 bases, leaving 16 bases between them. Germline-derived CDR1 and CDR2 are SGDLS and YYNGEE. CDR3 nucleotides: TGTGCCAGCAGCGTAGAAGGGTTAGCGGACCTCACAGATACGCAGTATTTT. It encodes CASSVEGLADLTDTQYF.

The J gene is TRBJ2-7, the V gene TRBV5-5; the D gene is possibly TRBD1 (5 bases). Trimming pared 0 bases from V and 2 bases from J, leaving 15 bases between. In germline, CDR1 is SGHKS, CDR2 YYEKEE (reference sequence). The CDR3 has 16 amino acids. The CDR3 is CASSLDSLGAPYEQYF. CDR3 nucleotides: TGTGCCAGCAGCTTGGACAGTTTAGGGGCCCCCTACGAGCAGTACTTC.